This note documents a single TCR beta chain sequence. The length of the CDR3 is 12 residues. Trimming stripped 6 bases from V and 12 bases from J, with 17 bases between. CDR1 is SEHNR, CDR2 FQNEAQ, per germline (reference sequence). The sample comes from a study of cytomegalovirus exposure and HLA in healthy donors. The PCR had 60 Vbeta and 13 Jbeta primers. TCRdb's table, derived via immunoSEQ multiplex PCR, lists solely in-frame clones and lacks some. The sample holds 130,000 to 150,000 clones, roughly 70% seen once. The V gene is TRBV7-9, the J gene TRBJ1-1; D is undetermined. The TCR sequence derives from a man aged 60 to 69 in good health and CMV-seronegative. Sequencing was done on a sample of PBMCs. CDR3 in DNA: TGTGCCAGCAGTTCTAGCGGGGTTCGAACTTTCTTT. Amino acid sequence: CASSSSGVRTFF.